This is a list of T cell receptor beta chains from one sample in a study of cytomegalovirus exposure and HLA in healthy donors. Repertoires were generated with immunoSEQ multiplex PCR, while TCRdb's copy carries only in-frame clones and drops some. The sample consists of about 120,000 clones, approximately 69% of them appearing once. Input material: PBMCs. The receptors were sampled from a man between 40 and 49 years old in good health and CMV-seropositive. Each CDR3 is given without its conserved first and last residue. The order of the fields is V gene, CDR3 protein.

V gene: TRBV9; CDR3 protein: ASSARTLGGVGYT
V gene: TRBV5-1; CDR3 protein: ASSLGQRRYQETQY
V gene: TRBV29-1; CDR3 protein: SVEVRSYEQY
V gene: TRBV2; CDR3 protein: ASSRRDTNSPLH
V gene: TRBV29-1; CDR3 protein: SVEARTGVTGELF
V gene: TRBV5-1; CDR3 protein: ASSSHGDNEQF
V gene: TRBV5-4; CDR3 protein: ASSSPGQVGRDTQY
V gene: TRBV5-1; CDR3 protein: ASSLTGKTYEQY
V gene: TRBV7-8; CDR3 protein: ASSLVAGAQETQY
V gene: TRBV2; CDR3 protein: ASSEALRGWYGYT
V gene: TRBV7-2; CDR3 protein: ASSWRTSGRARSTDTQY
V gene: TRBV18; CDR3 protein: ASSILQGTYNEQF
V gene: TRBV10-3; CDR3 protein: AISESQQLYGYT
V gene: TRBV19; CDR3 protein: ASSIDRVNYEQY
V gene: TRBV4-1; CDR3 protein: ASSQDVPGGQGVYEQY
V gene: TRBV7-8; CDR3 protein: ASSLGLVEETQY
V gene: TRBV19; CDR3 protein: ASSTGTGGQETQY
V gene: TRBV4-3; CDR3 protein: ASTPGQGNYGYT
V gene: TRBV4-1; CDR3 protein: ASSPGRGGEMETQY
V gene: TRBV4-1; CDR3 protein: ASSQVRSNYGYT
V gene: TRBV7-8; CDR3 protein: ASRIGTGAHEQY
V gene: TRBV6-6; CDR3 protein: ASSYRDRGGNEQF
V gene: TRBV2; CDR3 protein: ASSEAGTGITGELF
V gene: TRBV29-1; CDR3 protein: SINVGDMNTEAF
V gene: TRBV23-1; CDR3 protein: ASSQPPSRTQY
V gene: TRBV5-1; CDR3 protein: ASRSGQGGEQY
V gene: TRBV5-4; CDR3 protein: ASSLGGPIDYGYT
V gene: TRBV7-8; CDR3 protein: ASSSYDSDRGHGYT
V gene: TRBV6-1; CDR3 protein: ASSEAWDSYEQY
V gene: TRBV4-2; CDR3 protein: ASSQEDRGNTEAF
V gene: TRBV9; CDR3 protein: ASSGTGSGNTIY
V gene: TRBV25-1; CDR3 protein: ASSELGSGGSNTGELF
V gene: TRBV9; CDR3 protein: ASSVDGGDQPQH
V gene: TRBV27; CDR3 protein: ASRNLLGAHETQY
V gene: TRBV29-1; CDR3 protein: SVYGTSGRGETQY
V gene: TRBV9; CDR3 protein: ASSSTGNSGNTIY
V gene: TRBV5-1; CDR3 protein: ASSAGQGTDTQY
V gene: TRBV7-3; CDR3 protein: ASSAGLAGGQDEQY
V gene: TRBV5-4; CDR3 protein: AINVRGNTIY
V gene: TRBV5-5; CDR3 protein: ASSLLSRDRVAKNIQY
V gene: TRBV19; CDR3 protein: ASSSRGVNEKLF
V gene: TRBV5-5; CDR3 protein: ASSLRPDGRAGDSHNEQF
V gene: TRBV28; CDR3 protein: ASSSPLKTGGNEKLF
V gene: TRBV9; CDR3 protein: ASSVARGGFFGNTIY
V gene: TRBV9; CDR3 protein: ASSEDRVFGELF
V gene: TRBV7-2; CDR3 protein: ASSLAPLGGWQETQY
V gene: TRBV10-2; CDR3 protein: ASSGVTLGSPLH
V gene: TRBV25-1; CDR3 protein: ASSEGGAIY
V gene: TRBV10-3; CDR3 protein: AISEEVATDTQY
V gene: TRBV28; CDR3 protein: ASTARDRGEQY
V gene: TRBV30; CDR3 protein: AWSWRNDEKLF
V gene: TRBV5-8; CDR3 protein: ASSLAGDSNQPQH
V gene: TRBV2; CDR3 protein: ASTLGNSPLH
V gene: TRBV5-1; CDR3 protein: ASSLAAASYNEQF